The entry that follows covers one TCR beta chain sequence. No antigen is known for it. No base quality values were provided; no much bigger clone lies one nucleotide off. The entry originates in a study of blood T cell repertoires in COVID-19 (dated by TCRdb to 2018 to 2021). About the study as a whole: Collaborator samples came from the United States, Italy and Spain and covered acute and convalescent phases of COVID-19. The sample metadata nearly always contained a de-identified subject ID, COVID-19 status, age in years and sex. The samples were drawn from two sources: the first 160 participants of the ongoing ImmuneRACE study, and fewer than 1,500 subjects contributed by 6 global collaborators. The prospective study material was composed of cDNA or gDNA derived from T cells, B-cell-depleted T cells, or PBMCs. Where available, HLA class I and class II types were taken from metadata supplied by the sample provider and were not determined by assay-based typing. A freely available public database, intended as a resource for researchers studying the immune response to SARS-CoV-2, is where the repertoires were released. Subjects who had been exposed to COVID-19, were actively infected with it, or had recovered from it provided the deeply sampled blood TCRbeta repertoires that made up the dataset. What the authors observed across the whole study: How much clinical and demographic metadata was included differed by source and by participant, and the metadata was provided uncurated.

The immunoSEQ Assay, a bias-controlled multiplex PCR, was used to amplify TCRbeta CDR3 regions from genomic DNA. As for the authors' bioinformatics: The number of nucleated cells in each sample was estimated by amplification of reference gene primers within the assay. To quantify the absolute abundance of each unique TCRbeta CDR3 rearrangement, sequence reads were collapsed and filtered. Productive Simpson clonality was computed per sample as the square root of Simpson's diversity index over productive rearrangements. The clones in this table, taken by TCRdb from immuneACCESS, are in-frame only. Not every clone is retained; where verified, under half of the shortfall comes from an unresolved V gene, and the cause of the rest is unknown. V and J calls and clone size come straight from that table; D and trimming were deduced from the DNA. The sample data list about 420,000 clones, and around 90% of these were observed just once. The ten largest account for 0.8% to 0.85% of the sample.

Taken from cysteine to phenylalanine, the CDR3 has 15 residues. The kept DNA is CDR3 alone, 45 bases in frame from the first base. CDR1 is given as SEHNR and CDR2 as FQNEAQ, both from the germline V gene (reference sequence). The junction shows trimming of 2 bases on V and 1 base on J, plus 10 bases between the germline ends. At one collaborating source in Seattle, patients were enrolled during active infection and were followed longitudinally through the course of disease. The collaborating institutions used their own protocols to collect whole blood in K2EDTA tubes. For TCRbeta analysis, collaborators shipped samples as frozen whole blood, isolated PBMCs, or DNA extracted from either of those sample types.

Specimen: peripheral blood. This TCR was recovered from a man aged 18 to 30 with COVID-19, enrolled during active disease. Recombination connected TRBV7-9 to TRBJ2-3, and perhaps TRBD2 as D gene, on 5 matching bases. The CDR3 protein is CASSLHVGGTDTQYF. Read as DNA, the sequence is TGTGCCAGCAGCTTACACGTGGGAGGCACAGATACGCAGTATTTT.